Sequencing of this TCR beta chain was carried out in a study of cytomegalovirus exposure and HLA in healthy donors. Whole-study context: An early data release held 80 million or so unique TCRs from HLA-typed donors. General study results and limits: In a later analysis, at a false discovery rate of 0.05, 15,000 to 20,000 TCR beta sequences matched HLA alleles. Earlier findings revealed that most TCR beta V segments proved productive either about 90% or about 30% of the time.

To note about this clone: Its antigen is still unknown.

Germline V gene data show CDR1 as GTSNPN and CDR2 as SVGIG (reference sequence). The CDR3 contains 15 residues. Unmatched junction bases numbered 10, after V lost 3 bases and J lost 3 bases. The PCR used 60 Vbeta and 13 Jbeta primers. The assay was immunoSEQ multiplex PCR, and TCRdb's table has in-frame clones only and misses some. The sample has fewer than 140,000 clones, 75% seen once. The study sampled nominally healthy donors, though unrecorded immune exposures were likely. The sequenced material came from PBMCs. V usage is TRBV30 and J usage is TRBJ2-7; 8 bases align to TRBD2. The origin of this receptor is a male donor in good health and CMV-seropositive. The DNA for the CDR3 is TGTGCCTGGAGCCCCGGGGGGGCGAGAAGCTACGAGCAGTACTTC. Translating it yields CAWSPGGARSYEQYF.